This TCR beta chain stems from a study of T cells in localized non-small cell lung cancer. The study, taken as a whole, reports: There was an association of higher blood T cell density with longer overall survival.

Trimming took off 6 bases at V and 1 base at J, with 12 bases between the two ends. Germline V gives CDR1 MGHDK, CDR2 SYGVNS. This CDR3 spans 14 amino acids. This clone appeared a few times. What it binds is unknown. Using immunoSEQ multiplex PCR, the repertoire was profiled, and TCRdb retains in-frame clones only, with some absent. The top ten hold roughly 9.8% of the sample, which has roughly 72,000 clones, around 84% seen once. The chain has TRBV25-1 and TRBJ1-1; maybe TRBD1 (5 bases). The sequencing used peripheral blood, collected before any cancer treatment. This receptor was obtained from an older female donor with stage I lung adenocarcinoma. CDR3 loop: CASRSQGTNTEAFF. The CDR3 DNA reads TGTGCCAGCAGGTCTCAGGGCACGAACACTGAAGCTTTCTTT.